The 17 T cell receptor beta chains presented below share a single source sample, sequenced in a study of blood T cell repertoires in COVID-19. Using immunoSEQ multiplex PCR, the repertoire was profiled, and TCRdb retains in-frame clones only, with some absent. The sample records around 110,000 clones, about 84% being singletons. What was sequenced was peripheral blood. The receptors originated from a woman aged 55-69 years with acute or convalescent COVID-19.

As for this clone: At one boundary the junction diverges from the germline segment, which might be a read error. V gene TRBV7-7 combines with J gene TRBJ2-5, with D perhaps TRBD1 (5 bases). The CDR3 extends over 13 amino acids. In germline, CDR1 is SSHAT, CDR2 FNYEAQ (reference sequence). CDR3 in amino acids: CASSLEQGETQYF. As DNA, the CDR3 is TGTGCTAGCAGCTTAGAGCAGGGAGAGACCCAGTACTTC.

Here the CDR3 reads CASSYPPAPAYNEQFF. CDR3 DNA sequence: TGTGCCAGCAGTTACCCTCCAGCGCCTGCCTACAATGAGCAGTTCTTC. The chain employs TRBV6-6 and TRBJ2-1; no reliable D call. The CDR3 covers 16 residues. Trimming pared 2 bases from V and 2 bases from J, leaving 13 bases between. Germline V gene lookup returns CDR1 MNHNY and CDR2 SVGAGI (reference sequence).

This clone was seen a single time. The chain couples TRBV4-2 to TRBJ2-3; 7 nucleotides align to TRBD2. V trimming: 0 bases; J trimming: 3 bases; junction bases outside the gene matches: 3. The CDR3 has 15 residues. CDR1 and CDR2 (germline): LGHNA, YNFKEQ. CDR3 region: CASSQEGGSTDTQYF. For the CDR3, the DNA is TGTGCCAGCAGCCAAGAAGGCGGGAGTACAGATACGCAGTATTTT.

The chain uses TRBV5-1 and TRBJ2-1, with TRBD2 as a possible D gene (5 bases). V dropped 6 bases and J dropped 3 bases, with 16 bases sitting between them. The germline CDR1 and CDR2 sequences are SGHRS and YFSETQ. CDR3 length: 15 amino acids. CDR3 sequence reads: CASTISGMGYNEQFF. DNA for the CDR3: TGCGCCAGCACCATAAGCGGAATGGGCTACAATGAGCAGTTCTTC.

The J gene is TRBJ1-2, the V gene TRBV27; 8 bases map to TRBD1. The J segment lost 3 bases and the V segment lost 3 bases, leaving 0 bases of the junction unmatched. Germline V lookup: CDR1 MNHEY, CDR2 SMNVEV (reference sequence). The CDR3 has 13 amino acids. This CDR3 is CASSLDRDYGYTF. For the CDR3, the DNA is TGTGCCAGCAGTTTGGACAGGGACTATGGCTACACCTTC.

The chain couples TRBV19 to TRBJ1-3; the D is unclear. Per germline, CDR1 LNHDA and CDR2 SQIVND (reference sequence). Trimming took off 4 bases at V and 0 bases at J, with 10 bases between the two ends. The CDR3 is 15 amino acids. The CDR3 loop is CASSSWRNSGNTIYF. Here the CDR3 DNA reads TGTGCCAGTAGTAGCTGGCGGAACTCTGGAAACACCATATATTTT.

The chain employs TRBV11-2 and TRBJ2-5, with 7 nucleotides matching TRBD2. CDR1 and CDR2 (germline): SGHAT, FQNNGV. The CDR3 contains 14 residues. J gave up 5 bases and V 3 bases, and 6 bases lay outside the gene matches. The CDR3, as DNA: TGTGCCAGCAGCTTTGGCGGGAGAGGGGAGACCCAGTACTTC. This codes for CASSFGGRGETQYF.

This chain links TRBV6-5 with TRBJ1-3; a possible D gene is TRBD1 (5 bases). The ends were cut back, 2 bases at V and 4 bases at J, with 12 bases in the middle. The CDR3 length is 15 residues. Germline values: CDR1 MNHEY, CDR2 SVGAGI. Here the CDR3 DNA reads TGTGCCAGCAGTTACCGTCAGGGTGAAGGAAACACCATATATTTT. Translation gives CASSYRQGEGNTIYF.

This sequence joins TRBV27 and TRBJ2-1, with 13 bases identical to TRBD2. CDR1 is MNHEY, CDR2 SMNVEV, per germline (reference sequence). With 7 bases clipped from V and 8 bases from J, the junction kept 5 bases outside the gene matches. This CDR3 comprises 14 residues. CDR3 sequence (DNA): TGTGCCAGCAACGGACTAGCGGGAGCCTATGAGCAGTTCTTC. Translating it yields CASNGLAGAYEQFF.

This chain connects TRBV28 to TRBJ1-2, with TRBD1 matching 8 bases. V trimming: 6 bases; J trimming: 7 bases; junction bases outside the gene matches: 13. The germline V gene encodes CDR1 MDHEN and CDR2 SYDVKM. This CDR3 has 15 amino acids. The CDR3 is CASRLSTGALGGYTF. The CDR3 coding sequence is TGTGCCAGCAGACTTTCGACAGGGGCCCTAGGTGGCTACACCTTC.

This chain joins TRBV6-5 and TRBJ1-6; TRBD1 aligns across 8 bases. Germline CDR1 and CDR2: MNHEY and SVGAGI. The V segment lost 4 bases and the J segment 6 bases; nucleotides outside the gene matches: 2. The CDR3 is made up of 14 amino acids. This CDR3 reads CASSSDRGNSPLHF. The DNA for the CDR3 is TGTGCCAGCAGTTCCGACAGGGGTAATTCACCCCTCCACTTT.

This clone was found once. The V call is TRBV5-1, the J call TRBJ2-7; no reliable D call. Looked up from germline, CDR1 is SGHRS and CDR2 is YFSETQ. Trimming removed 0 bases at V and 6 bases at J, with 7 bases between. The CDR3 contains 12 residues. The CDR3 is CASSLVSSEQYF. CDR3 bases: TGCGCCAGCAGCTTGGTATCTAGCGAGCAGTACTTC.

This clone came up once. This chain joins TRBV7-8 and TRBJ2-2; the match to TRBD1 covers 9 bases. This CDR3 is built from 16 residues. Germline CDR1 is SGHVS and CDR2 is FQNEAQ. V was pared by 5 bases and J by 3 bases, with 7 bases of the junction left unmatched. The CDR3 DNA follows: TGTGCCAGCAGCAACAGGGGGCCAATTTACACCGGGGAGCTGTTTTTT. Protein sequence: CASSNRGPIYTGELFF.

The chain couples TRBV2 to TRBJ2-5; D uncertain. Germline V gene sequence: CDR1 SNHLY, CDR2 FYNNEI. The CDR3 sequence is 12 residues long. Between the trimmed V and J ends, which lost 8 bases and 5 bases, there was a span of 12 bases. CDR3 bases: TGTGCCAGCTCCCCTCAGGCGGAGACCCAGTACTTC. Its translation: CASSPQAETQYF. The full variable domain, rest sourced from reference TRBV2 and TRBJ2-5, is EPEVTQTPSHQVTQMGQEVILRCVPISNHLYFYWYRQILGQKVEFLVSFYNNEISEKSEIFDDQFSVERPDGSNFTLKIRSTKLEDSAMYFCASSPQAETQYFGPGTRLLVL.

CDR3 protein: CASSESRGLYEQYF. The CDR3, as DNA: TGCGCCAGCAGTGAGTCGAGGGGGTTATACGAGCAGTACTTC. The chain combines TRBV10-1 with TRBJ2-7; TRBD1 might be the D (6 bases). V lost 0 bases and J lost 4, with 10 bases in between. Germline values: CDR1 WNHNN, CDR2 SYGVQD (reference sequence). The CDR3 covers 14 residues.

The V call is TRBV7-9, the J call TRBJ1-2, with 7 bases identical to TRBD1. The junction had 9 bases not matched to a gene; V was cut back by 5 bases and J by 6 bases. This CDR3 is 14 amino acids long. Germline V gene sequence: CDR1 SEHNR, CDR2 FQNEAQ (reference sequence). The CDR3 spells CASSDDRVLHGYTF. CDR3 DNA sequence: TGTGCCAGCAGCGATGACAGGGTTCTTCATGGCTACACCTTC.

This rearrangement joins TRBV5-1 to TRBJ2-2; D unclear. Germline CDR1 reads SGHRS; CDR2 reads YFSETQ. V lost 4 bases to trimming and J lost 3 bases, with 7 bases between them. This CDR3 has 13 residues. For the CDR3, the DNA is TGCGCCAGCAGCCGACTTGACACCGGGGAGCTGTTTTTT. It specifies CASSRLDTGELFF.